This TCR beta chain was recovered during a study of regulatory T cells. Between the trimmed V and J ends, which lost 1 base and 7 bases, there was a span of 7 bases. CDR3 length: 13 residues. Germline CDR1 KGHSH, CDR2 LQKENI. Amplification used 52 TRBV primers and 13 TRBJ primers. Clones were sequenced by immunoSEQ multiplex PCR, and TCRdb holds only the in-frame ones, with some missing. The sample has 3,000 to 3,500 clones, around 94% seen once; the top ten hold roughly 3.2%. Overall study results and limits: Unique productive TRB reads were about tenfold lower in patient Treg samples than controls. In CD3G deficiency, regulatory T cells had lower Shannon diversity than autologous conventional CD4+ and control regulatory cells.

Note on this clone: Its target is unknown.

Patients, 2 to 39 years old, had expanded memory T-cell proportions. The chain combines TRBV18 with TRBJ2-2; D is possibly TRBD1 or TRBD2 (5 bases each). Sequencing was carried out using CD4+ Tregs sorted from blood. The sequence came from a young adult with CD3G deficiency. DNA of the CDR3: TGTGCCAGCTCACCACGGGGGAGCGGGGAGCTGTTTTTT. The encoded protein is CASSPRGSGELFF.